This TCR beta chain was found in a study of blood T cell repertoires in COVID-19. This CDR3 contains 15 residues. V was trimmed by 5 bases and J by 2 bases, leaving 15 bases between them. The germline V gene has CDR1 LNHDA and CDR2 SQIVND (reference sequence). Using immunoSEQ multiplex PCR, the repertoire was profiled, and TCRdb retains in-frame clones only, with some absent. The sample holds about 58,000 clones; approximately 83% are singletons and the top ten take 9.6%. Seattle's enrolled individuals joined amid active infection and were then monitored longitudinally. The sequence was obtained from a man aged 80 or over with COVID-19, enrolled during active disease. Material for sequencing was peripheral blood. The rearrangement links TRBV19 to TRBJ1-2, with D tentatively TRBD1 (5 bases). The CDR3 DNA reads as TGTGCCAGTAGTGGTAGAAGGCAGGGAAACTATGGCTACACCTTC. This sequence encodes CASSGRRQGNYGYTF.